This T cell receptor beta chain comes out of a study of T cell changes during pregnancy in multiple sclerosis. V trimming: 5 bases; J trimming: 0 bases; junction bases outside the gene matches: 8. This CDR3 has 17 amino acids. The germline gives CDR1 SGHRS, CDR2 YFSETQ. The protocol was immunoSEQ multiplex PCR, while the TCRdb copy is restricted to in-frame clones and leaves out a portion. The sample consists of approximately 89,000 clones, approximately 93% of them appearing once. The clonotype was recovered from a female donor in good health, enrolled as a control in a pregnancy study. The source material was peripheral blood, sampled after pregnancy. The rearrangement links TRBV5-1 to TRBJ2-1; TRBD2 agrees at 10 bases. CDR3 nucleotide sequence: TGCGCCAGCAGACCGTCTAGCGGGAGTGGCTCCTACAATGAGCAGTTCTTC. Protein product: CASRPSSGSGSYNEQFF.